The following is a TCR beta chain sequence with its context. The antigen is unknown. The sample is drawn from a study of regulatory T cells in long-lasting Graves disease. General observations from the study: Lower TCR diversity characterized persistent Graves' patients relative to newly diagnosed patients. A greater number of public clonotypes (more than 2,500) was shared by persistent patients than by new patients (about 960).

Both iRepertoire HTBI primers and Arm-PCR of CDR3 regions were used to build the TCR beta libraries. TCRdb reprocessed the multiplex PCR reads via MiXCR and lists one record per CDR3 protein. In the table there are 450,000 or so distinct CDR3 sequences, 22% of which are singletons. Time point of the sample: persistent/refractory GD, antithyroid drugs over 5 years with positive TRAb. The TCR library was made from RNA extracted from PBMCs. This TCR derives from a female donor with Graves disease. The sequences come from peripheral blood mononuclear cells (PBMCs), collected when the disease was refractory, from a patient treated with antithyroid drugs.

DNA of the CDR3: TGTGCCAGCAGCGTAGCCCCTAACACTGAAGCTTTCTTT. Translated, it gives CASSVAPNTEAFF. The chain couples TRBV9 to TRBJ1-1; no firm D call. The CDR3 contains 13 residues. Germline CDR1 and CDR2: SGDLS and YYNGEE. V gave up 0 bases and J gave up 2 bases, with 5 bases separating them. The complete variable domain, with remaining parts taken from reference TRBV9 and TRBJ1-1, reads DSGVTQTPKHLITATGQRVTLRCSPRSGDLSVYWYQQSLDQGLQFLIQYYNGEERAKGNILERFSAQQFPDLHSELNLSSLELGDSALYFCASSVAPNTEAFFGQGTRLTVV.